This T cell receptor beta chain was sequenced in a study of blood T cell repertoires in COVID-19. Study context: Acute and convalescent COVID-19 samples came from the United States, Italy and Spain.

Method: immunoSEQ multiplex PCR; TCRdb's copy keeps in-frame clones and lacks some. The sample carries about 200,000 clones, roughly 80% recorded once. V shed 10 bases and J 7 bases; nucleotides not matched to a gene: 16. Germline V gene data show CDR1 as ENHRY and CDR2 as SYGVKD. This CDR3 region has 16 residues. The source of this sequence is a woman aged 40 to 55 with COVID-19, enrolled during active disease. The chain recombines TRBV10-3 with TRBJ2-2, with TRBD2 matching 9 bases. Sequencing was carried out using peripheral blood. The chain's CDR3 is CATTQRGATFNGELFF. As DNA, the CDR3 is TGTGCCACCACCCAGCGGGGGGCAACTTTCAACGGGGAGCTGTTTTTT.